This passage covers 8 T cell receptor beta chains from one sample sequenced in a study of lymphopenia after photon versus proton radiotherapy. The assay was immunoSEQ multiplex PCR, and TCRdb's table has in-frame clones only and misses some. The sample includes under 65,000 clones, approximately 88% of them seen just once. Sequenced material: peripheral blood, taken from a patient treated with proton-based radiotherapy. These receptors all come from a man aged 55 to 70 with pancreatic cancer.

The CDR3 nucleotides read TGTGCCTGGAAAGCAGGGACCGACGAGCAGTACTTC. Amino acid sequence: CAWKAGTDEQYF. The chain joins TRBV30 to TRBJ2-7; D assignment may be TRBD1 or TRBD2 (5 bases each). The CDR3 is made up of 12 amino acids. Germline V CDR1 and CDR2: GTSNPN, SVGIG (reference sequence). The V gene lost 4 bases and the J gene lost 5 bases, with 12 bases spanning the gap.

The chain carries TRBV30 and TRBJ2-1; 9 bases are a match to TRBD1. The J segment lost 12 bases and the V segment lost 3 bases, leaving 6 bases of the junction unmatched. The length of the CDR3 is 12 residues. Germline V gene lookup returns CDR1 GTSNPN and CDR2 SVGIG (reference sequence). CDR3 DNA: TGTGCCTGGAGCACAGGGGGCCATTCGCAGTTCTTC. Translating gives CAWSTGGHSQFF. Using reference TRBV30 and TRBJ2-1 for the parts outside the CDR3, the full variable domain is SQTIHQWPATLVQPVGSPLSLECTVEGTSNPNLYWYRQAAGRGLQLLFYSVGIGQISSEVPQNLSASRPQDRQFILSSKKLLLSDSGFYLCAWSTGGHSQFFGPGTRLTVL.

The genes are TRBV11-3 and TRBJ2-2; TRBD2 is a possible D gene (6 bases). Germline CDR1 reads SGHNT; CDR2 reads YENEEA. The CDR3 is 20 amino acids. Between the trimmed V and J ends, which lost 1 base and 2 bases, there was a span of 23 bases. CDR3 coding DNA: TGTGCCAGCAGCTTAGGTCTAGGGCCTGTGCTAGCGTTTAACACCGGGGAGCTGTTTTTT. It specifies CASSLGLGPVLAFNTGELFF.

V usage is TRBV28 and J usage is TRBJ1-2; D might be TRBD1 (5 bases). Germline V gene sequence: CDR1 MDHEN, CDR2 SYDVKM. Trimming took off 5 bases at V and 5 bases at J, with 21 bases between the two ends. CDR3 size: 16 residues. The CDR3 DNA sequence: TGTGCCAGCAGTCCCCTTGGGGGAATGATGGATTATGGCTACACCTTC. Protein product: CASSPLGGMMDYGYTF.

The rearrangement uses TRBV13 and TRBJ2-5; D remains unclear. Germline V CDR1 and CDR2: PRHDT, FYEKMQ (reference sequence). V lost 5 bases and J lost 5, with 21 bases in between. The CDR3 covers 16 residues. In DNA, the CDR3 is TGTGCCAGCAGCGAGCCCAGAGGCAGCCCGGTGGAGACCCAGTACTTC. Protein product: CASSEPRGSPVETQYF.

The chain uses TRBV18 and TRBJ2-3; D is uncertain. Trimming shortened V by 3 bases and J by 0 bases, and 10 bases separated the two germline ends. From germline, CDR1 is KGHSH and CDR2 LQKENI. The length of the CDR3 is 15 residues. This CDR3 reads CASSPNLGSTDTQYF. The CDR3 DNA sequence: TGTGCCAGCTCACCCAATCTAGGCAGCACAGATACGCAGTATTTT.

The rearrangement uses TRBV9 and TRBJ2-5; tentative D call: TRBD1 (6 bases). Germline V gene data show CDR1 as SGDLS and CDR2 as YYNGEE. The length of the CDR3 is 16 residues. Trimming cost V 3 bases and J 2 bases, with 17 bases left between them. This CDR3 reads CASSAPGHAIQETQYF. The CDR3 nucleotides read TGTGCCAGCAGCGCCCCGGGACACGCGATTCAAGAGACCCAGTACTTC. Full variable domain (missing parts from reference TRBV9 and TRBJ2-5): DSGVTQTPKHLITATGQRVTLRCSPRSGDLSVYWYQQSLDQGLQFLIQYYNGEERAKGNILERFSAQQFPDLHSELNLSSLELGDSALYFCASSAPGHAIQETQYFGPGTRLLVL.

The chain employs TRBV30 and TRBJ1-1; TRBD1 aligns across 8 bases. This CDR3 is 11 amino acids long. The germline gives CDR1 GTSNPN, CDR2 SVGIG (reference sequence). The chain's CDR3 is CAGQVNTEAFF. In DNA, the CDR3 is TGTGCGGGACAGGTGAACACTGAAGCTTTCTTT. The variable domain in full, with the rest retrieved from reference TRBV30 and TRBJ1-1, is SQTIHQWPATLVQPVGSPLSLECTVEGTSNPNLYWYRQAAGRGLQLLFYSVGIGQISSEVPQNLSASRPQDRQFILSSKKLLLSDSGFYLCAGQVNTEAFFGQGTRLTVV.